Following are 11 T cell receptor beta chains from one sample sequenced in a study of glioma-infiltrating T cells. Using RNA template, CDR3s of TCR alpha and beta were amplified with iRepertoire arm-PCR. MiXCR, applied by TCRdb to the multiplex PCR reads, yields one record per CDR3 protein. The table records 90,000 or so distinct CDR3 sequences, approximately 39% of them present only once. Sequencing was performed on glioma tissue, nonneoplastic brain tissue, or PBMCs (not recorded which). The receptors were gathered from a human donor with low-grade glioma or glioblastoma, undergoing nonglioma brain surgery, or in good health (not recorded which).

Concerning this clonotype itself: With a much larger clone just one base away, this may be a read error. J is TRBJ2-1 and V is TRBV19; D is undetermined. In germline, CDR1 is LNHDA, CDR2 SQIVND (reference sequence). The CDR3 length is 15 residues. CDR3 in DNA: TGTGCCAGTGGTATAGATAGGGTAGGCTCCAATGAGCAGTTCTTC. Protein: CASGIDRVGSNEQFF.

As for this clonotype: One end of the junction does not line up with germline, which may come from a read error. The J gene is TRBJ1-1, the V gene TRBV2, with D unresolved. Looked up from germline, CDR1 is SNHLY and CDR2 is FYNNEI. This CDR3 spans 12 amino acids. This chain's CDR3 is CASSEVLQKTFF. The DNA of the CDR3 is TGTGCCAGCAGTGAAGTGCTTCAGAAGACTTTCTTC.

To note about this clonotype: Its ends do not fully match the called genes, so a read error is possible. The chain is built from TRBV7-2 and TRBJ2-2, with D maybe TRBD2 (6 bases). Germline CDR1 and CDR2: SGHTA and FQGNSA. The CDR3 contains 16 residues. In DNA form, the CDR3 reads TGTGCCAGCAGCCTAGGCGGCCCGGGGGTTGGCGGGGAGCTGGTTTTT. Translated, it gives CASSLGGPGVGGELVF. The full variable domain, in which reference TRBV7-2 and TRBJ2-2 provide the parts outside the CDR3, is GAGVSQSPSNKVTEKGKDVELRCDPISGHTALYWYRQSLGQGLEFLIYFQGNSAPDKSGLPSDRFSAERTGGSVSTLTIQRTQQEDSAVYLCASSLGGPGVGGELVFGEGSRLTVL.

The chain employs TRBV6-9 and TRBJ1-1; 7 nucleotides agree with TRBD1. CDR3 length: 15 amino acids. The germline V gene has CDR1 MNHGY and CDR2 SVAAGI. The chain's CDR3 is CVSSYPKAGGTEAFF. CDR3 sequence (DNA): TGTGTTAGCAGTTATCCAAAAGCAGGGGGCACTGAAGCTTTCTTT.

On this clonotype: The junction departs from germline at one end; a sequencing error may be responsible. The rearrangement links TRBV15 to TRBJ2-6; D call uncertain. The germline gives CDR1 LNHNV, CDR2 YYDKDF (reference sequence). The CDR3 has 14 amino acids. As DNA, the CDR3 is TGTGCCACCGGCAGTCACCCCGGGGCCAACGTCCTGACTTTC. This gives the protein CATGSHPGANVLTF.

This clonotype occurred many times. The J gene is TRBJ1-1, the V gene TRBV18; D is perhaps TRBD1 (6 bases). Germline values: CDR1 KGHSH, CDR2 LQKENI. This CDR3 has 15 residues. V shed 3 bases and J shed 10 bases, with 21 bases lying between them. The CDR3 coding sequence is TGTGCCAGCTCACCTACAAGGACAGATGTTAATACAGCTTTCTTT. Encoded protein: CASSPTRTDVNTAFF.

This clonotype was seen a handful of times. The J gene is TRBJ2-1, the V gene TRBV30; 9 bases agree with TRBD2. V trimming: 2 bases; J trimming: 7 bases; junction bases outside the gene matches: 9. The CDR3 length is 15 residues. Germline V gene lookup returns CDR1 GTSNPN and CDR2 SVGIG (reference sequence). The CDR3 protein is CAWSQGGRAGNEQFF. CDR3 nucleotides: TGTGCCTGGAGTCAGGGCGGGAGGGCCGGAAATGAGCAGTTCTTC.

Details on this clonotype: One end of the junction does not line up with germline, which may come from a read error. J is TRBJ2-7 and V is TRBV20-1, with 8 bases lining up with TRBD2. Germline CDR1 and CDR2: DFQATT and SNEGSKA (reference sequence). This CDR3 contains 13 residues. In DNA form, the CDR3 reads TGCAGTGCTAGCAGCGGGAGTGGGTACGAGCAGCACTTC. Translated, it gives CSASSGSGYEQHF.

This clonotype was observed at least ten times. The gene calls are TRBV6-2 or TRBV6-3 and TRBJ2-2; TRBD1 matches at 9 bases. Germline V lookup: CDR1 MNHEY, CDR2 SVGEGT. This CDR3 has 16 residues. Trimming at V came to 2 bases and at J to 3 bases, leaving 4 bases not matched to a gene. Here the CDR3 reads CASSYAGTGYTGELFF. The CDR3 region has the DNA TGTGCCAGCAGTTACGCTGGGACAGGGTACACCGGGGAGCTGTTTTTT.

V gene TRBV6-2 or TRBV6-3 combines with J gene TRBJ1-1, with TRBD1 matching 9 bases. The V segment lost 2 bases and the J segment 11 bases; nucleotides outside the gene matches: 9. CDR1 and CDR2 from the germline V gene are MNHEY and SVGEGT. The CDR3 contains 14 residues. CDR3 sequence reads: CASSYSGQGPGAFF. Written as DNA, the CDR3 is TGTGCCAGCAGTTACAGCGGACAGGGGCCCGGGGCTTTCTTT.

This clonotype was seen many times. V is TRBV19 and J is TRBJ2-1; D assignment may be TRBD1 or TRBD2 (5 bases each). Per the germline V gene, CDR1 is LNHDA and CDR2 is SQIVND (reference sequence). Trimming took off 3 bases at V and 5 bases at J, with 20 bases between the two ends. This CDR3 is built from 17 residues. The CDR3 here is CASSIPPWDRRDNEQFF. The CDR3 coding sequence is TGTGCCAGTAGTATCCCTCCCTGGGACCGACGGGACAATGAGCAGTTCTTC.